Below, 3 T cell receptor beta chains from the same sample are listed, as sequenced in a study of blood T cell repertoires in COVID-19. TCRdb's copy holds only in-frame clones and misses some; the assay was immunoSEQ multiplex PCR. The sample consists of a few hundred thousand clones, more than 80% of them appearing once. The sequenced sample was peripheral blood. Source of these receptors: a man in his forties or fifties with acute or convalescent COVID-19.

The chain employs TRBV3-1 (or the pseudogene TRBV3-2) and TRBJ1-5; D remains unclear. The CDR3 consists of 14 residues. The V end was cut by 4 bases, the J end by 6 bases, with 13 bases between. Per the germline V gene, CDR1 is LGHDT and CDR2 is YNNKEL (reference sequence). The CDR3 loop reads CASSPDGGGQPQHF. The DNA for the CDR3 is TGTGCCAGCAGCCCGGACGGCGGAGGTCAGCCCCAGCATTTT.

For the CDR3, the DNA is TGTGCCAGCTCACCACTGAGCCAGATGGGAGGGACTGAAGCTTTCTTT. As protein: CASSPLSQMGGTEAFF. The rearrangement links TRBV18 to TRBJ1-1; D gene uncertain. The CDR3 covers 16 residues. The ends were cut back, 1 base at V and 5 bases at J, with 17 bases in the middle. CDR1 is KGHSH and CDR2 is LQKENI in the germline V gene.

This clone came up once. The chain has TRBV6-5 and TRBJ2-3, with a tentative D call TRBD2 (5 bases). The CDR3 extends over 11 amino acids. With 7 bases removed from V and 5 bases from J, the gap between germline ends came to 7 bases. Germline CDR1 MNHEY, CDR2 SVGAGI. Here the CDR3 reads CASIEGDTQYF. The CDR3 region has the DNA TGTGCCAGCATAGAGGGAGATACGCAGTATTTT.